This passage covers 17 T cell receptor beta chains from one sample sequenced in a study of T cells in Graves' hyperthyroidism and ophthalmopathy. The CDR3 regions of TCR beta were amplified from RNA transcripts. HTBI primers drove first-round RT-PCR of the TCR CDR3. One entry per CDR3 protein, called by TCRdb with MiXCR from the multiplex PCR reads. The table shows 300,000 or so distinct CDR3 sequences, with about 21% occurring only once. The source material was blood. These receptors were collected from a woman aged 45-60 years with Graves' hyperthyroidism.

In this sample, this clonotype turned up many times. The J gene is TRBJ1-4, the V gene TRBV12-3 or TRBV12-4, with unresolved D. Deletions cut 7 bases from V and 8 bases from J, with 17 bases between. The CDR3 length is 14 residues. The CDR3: CASTPGGLTEKLFF. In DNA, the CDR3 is TGTGCCAGCACCCCCGGAGGGCTGACAGAAAAACTGTTTTTT.

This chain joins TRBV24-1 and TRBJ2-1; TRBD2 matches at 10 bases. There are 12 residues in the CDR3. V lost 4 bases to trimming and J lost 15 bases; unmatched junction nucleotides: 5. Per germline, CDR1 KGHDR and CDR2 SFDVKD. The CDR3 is CATSELAGVVFF. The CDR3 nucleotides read TGTGCCACCAGTGAGCTAGCGGGAGTGGTGTTCTTC.

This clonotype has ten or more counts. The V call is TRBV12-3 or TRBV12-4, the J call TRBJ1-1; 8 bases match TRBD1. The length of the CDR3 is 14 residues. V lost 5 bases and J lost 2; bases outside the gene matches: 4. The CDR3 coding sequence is TGTGCCAGCAGTCCGGACAGGGCTAACACTGAAGCTTTCTTT. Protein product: CASSPDRANTEAFF.

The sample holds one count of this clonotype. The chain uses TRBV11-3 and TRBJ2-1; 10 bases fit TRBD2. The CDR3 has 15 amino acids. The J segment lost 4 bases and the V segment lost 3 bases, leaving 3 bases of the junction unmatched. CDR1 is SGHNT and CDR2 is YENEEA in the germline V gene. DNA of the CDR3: TGTGCCAGCAGCTTGGGGACTAGCGTATACAATGAGCAGTTCTTC. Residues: CASSLGTSVYNEQFF.

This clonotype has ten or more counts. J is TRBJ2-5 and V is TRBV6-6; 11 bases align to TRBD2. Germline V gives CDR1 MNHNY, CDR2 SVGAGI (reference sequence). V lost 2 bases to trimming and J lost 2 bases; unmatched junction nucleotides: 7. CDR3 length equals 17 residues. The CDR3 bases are TGTGCCAGCAGTTACGTCGGACTAGCGGGCGTACAAGAGACCCAGTACTTC. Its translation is CASSYVGLAGVQETQYF.

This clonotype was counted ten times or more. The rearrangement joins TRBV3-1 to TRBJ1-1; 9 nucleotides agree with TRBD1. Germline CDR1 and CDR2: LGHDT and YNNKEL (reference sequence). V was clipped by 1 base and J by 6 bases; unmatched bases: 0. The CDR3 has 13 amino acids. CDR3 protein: CASSQGQGAEAFF. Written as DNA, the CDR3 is TGTGCCAGCAGCCAAGGACAGGGGGCTGAAGCTTTCTTT.

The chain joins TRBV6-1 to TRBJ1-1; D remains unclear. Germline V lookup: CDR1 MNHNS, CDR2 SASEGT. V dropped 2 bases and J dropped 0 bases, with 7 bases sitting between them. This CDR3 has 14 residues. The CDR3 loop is CASSELAVNTEAFF. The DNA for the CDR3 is TGTGCCAGCAGTGAACTAGCTGTGAACACTGAAGCTTTCTTT.

CDR3 sequence: CASRVAGGPPNTQYF. DNA of the CDR3: TGTGCCAGCAGGGTAGCGGGAGGGCCACCGAATACGCAGTATTTT. The rearrangement uses TRBV2 and TRBJ2-3; 11 nucleotides agree with TRBD2. The germline V gene has CDR1 SNHLY and CDR2 FYNNEI. The trim removed 6 bases at V and 7 bases at J, leaving 9 bases unmatched. This CDR3 contains 15 residues.

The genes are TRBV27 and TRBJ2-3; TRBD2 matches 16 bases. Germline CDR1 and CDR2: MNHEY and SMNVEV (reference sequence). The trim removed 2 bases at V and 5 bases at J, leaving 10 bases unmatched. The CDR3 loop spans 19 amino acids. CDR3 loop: CASSLRPGLAGGPKDTQYF. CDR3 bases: TGTGCCAGCAGTTTAAGGCCGGGACTAGCGGGAGGGCCTAAAGATACGCAGTATTTT.

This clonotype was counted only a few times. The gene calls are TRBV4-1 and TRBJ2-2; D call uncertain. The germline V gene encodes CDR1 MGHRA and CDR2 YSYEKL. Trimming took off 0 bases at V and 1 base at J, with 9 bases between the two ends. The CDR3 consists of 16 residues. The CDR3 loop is CASSQDETGNTGELFF. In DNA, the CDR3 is TGCGCCAGCAGCCAAGATGAAACGGGGAACACCGGGGAGCTGTTTTTT.

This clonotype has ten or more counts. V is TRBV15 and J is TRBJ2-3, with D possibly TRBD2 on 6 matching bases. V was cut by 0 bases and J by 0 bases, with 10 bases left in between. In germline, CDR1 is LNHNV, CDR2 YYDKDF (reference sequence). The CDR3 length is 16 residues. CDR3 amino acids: CATSREISGSTDTQYF. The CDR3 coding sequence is TGTGCCACCAGCAGAGAAATTAGCGGCAGCACAGATACGCAGTATTTT.

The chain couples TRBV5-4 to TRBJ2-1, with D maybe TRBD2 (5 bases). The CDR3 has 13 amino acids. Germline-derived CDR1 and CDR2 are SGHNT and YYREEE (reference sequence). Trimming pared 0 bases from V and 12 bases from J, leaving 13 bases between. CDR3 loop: CASSLALDFPQFF. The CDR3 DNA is TGTGCCAGCAGCTTGGCCTTGGACTTCCCGCAGTTCTTC.

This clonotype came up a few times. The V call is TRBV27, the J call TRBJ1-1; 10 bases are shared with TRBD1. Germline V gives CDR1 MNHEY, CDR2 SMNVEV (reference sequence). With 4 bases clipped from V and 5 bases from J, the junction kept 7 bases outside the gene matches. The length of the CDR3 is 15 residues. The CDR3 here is CASSSAGTGDTEAFF. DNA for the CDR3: TGTGCCAGCAGTTCCGCTGGGACAGGGGATACTGAAGCTTTCTTT.

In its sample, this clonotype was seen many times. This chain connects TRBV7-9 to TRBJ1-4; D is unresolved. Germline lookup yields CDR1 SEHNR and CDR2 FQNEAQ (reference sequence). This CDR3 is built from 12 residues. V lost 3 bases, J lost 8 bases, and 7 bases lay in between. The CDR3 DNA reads TGTGCCAGCAGCTTTGGTGGAGAAAAACTGTTTTTT. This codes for CASSFGGEKLFF.

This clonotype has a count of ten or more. CDR3 in amino acids: CASSVAVTPGGEQYF. The CDR3 DNA sequence: TGTGCCAGCAGCGTAGCTGTCACCCCAGGAGGCGAGCAGTACTTC. This rearrangement joins TRBV9 to TRBJ2-7, with a tentative D call TRBD2 (5 bases). Germline V gives CDR1 SGDLS, CDR2 YYNGEE. This CDR3 has 15 amino acids. Trimming stripped 0 bases from V and 6 bases from J, with 16 bases between. Together with reference TRBV9 and TRBJ2-7, the CDR3 gives the full variable domain: DSGVTQTPKHLITATGQRVTLRCSPRSGDLSVYWYQQSLDQGLQFLIQYYNGEERAKGNILERFSAQQFPDLHSELNLSSLELGDSALYFCASSVAVTPGGEQYFGPGTRLTVT.

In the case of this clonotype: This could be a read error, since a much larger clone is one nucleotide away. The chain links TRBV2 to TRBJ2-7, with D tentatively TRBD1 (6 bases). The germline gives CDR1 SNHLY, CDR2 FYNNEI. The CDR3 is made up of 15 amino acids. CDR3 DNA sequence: TGTGCCGGCAGCGTTCGTTCGACAGGATCTGGCGAGCAGTACTTC. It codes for CAGSVRSTGSGEQYF.

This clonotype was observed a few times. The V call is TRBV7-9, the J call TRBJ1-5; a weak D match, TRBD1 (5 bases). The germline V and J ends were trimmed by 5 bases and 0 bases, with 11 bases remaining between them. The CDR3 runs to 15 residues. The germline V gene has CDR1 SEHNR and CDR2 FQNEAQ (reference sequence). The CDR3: CASSQGDVSNQPQHF. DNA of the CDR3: TGTGCCAGCAGCCAAGGGGACGTTAGCAATCAGCCCCAGCATTTT. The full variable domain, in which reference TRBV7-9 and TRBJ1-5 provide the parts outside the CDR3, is DTGVSQNPRHKITKRGQNVTFRCDPISEHNRLYWYRQTLGQGPEFLTYFQNEAQLEKSRLLSDRFSAERPKGSFSTLEIQRTEQGDSAMYLCASSQGDVSNQPQHFGDGTRLSIL.